This T cell receptor (beta chain) was captured in a study of cytomegalovirus exposure and HLA in healthy donors. PCR was performed using 60 Vbeta and 13 Jbeta primers. Measured with immunoSEQ multiplex PCR; TCRdb has only the in-frame clones, and not every one. The data hold 150,000 to 200,000 clones, with 80% to 85% observed a single time. The CDR3 totals 13 residues. Germline V lookup: CDR1 SQVTM, CDR2 ANQGSEA. Trimming pared 6 bases from V and 3 bases from J, leaving 12 bases between. Sequenced input: PBMCs. The chain employs TRBV29-1 and TRBJ2-1; D possibly corresponds to TRBD2 (6 bases). The sequence derives from a girl aged 2-10 years in good health and CMV-seropositive. CDR3 residues: CSVGGEIYNEQFF. Here the CDR3 DNA reads TGCAGCGTGGGCGGGGAAATCTACAATGAGCAGTTCTTC.